These T cell receptor beta chains were read from a single sample in a study of Ad26.COV2.S vaccination and SARS-CoV-2 variants. Sequencing used immunoSEQ multiplex PCR; TCRdb keeps in-frame clones, though not all of them. The sample shows roughly 450,000 clones, 90% of them seen only once. The sample consisted of peripheral blood, taken in a trial of Ad26.COV2.S vaccine versus placebo. The origin of the receptors is a person between 18 and 59 years old who received the Ad26.COV2.S COVID-19 vaccine or a placebo. The CDR3 runs from the conserved cysteine through the conserved F or W. Fields, in order: D gene, CDR3 length, clone size, J gene, V gene, CDR3 protein, CDR3 DNA. D genes are given only for firm matches. Rows give clone size only sometimes, using once, few, many, or a class for an expanded clone.

D: -; length: 15; size: -; J: TRBJ2-7; V: TRBV27; CDR3: CASSLKGQSSYEQYF; DNA: TGTGCCAGCAGTTTAAAGGGACAAAGCTCCTACGAGCAGTACTTC
D: -; length: 15; size: few; J: TRBJ2-2; V: TRBV27; CDR3: CASSFWHTSTGELFF; DNA: TGTGCCAGCAGTTTTTGGCACACGAGCACCGGGGAGCTGTTTTTT
D: -; length: 13; size: -; J: TRBJ2-1; V: TRBV7-2; CDR3: CASSPWRVNEQFF; DNA: TGTGCCAGCAGCCCATGGAGGGTCAATGAGCAGTTCTTC
D: -; length: 10; size: -; J: TRBJ2-1; V: TRBV20-1; CDR3: CSAEYNEQFF; DNA: TGCAGTGCAGAATACAATGAGCAGTTCTTC
D: TRBD2; length: 15; size: -; J: TRBJ2-1; V: TRBV18; CDR3: CASSPNSGRASEQFF; DNA: TGTGCCAGCTCACCAAACAGCGGGAGGGCCTCGGAGCAGTTCTTC
D: -; length: 14; size: -; J: TRBJ2-1; V: TRBV20-1; CDR3: CSASNVVGHNEQFF; DNA: TGCAGTGCTAGTAACGTAGTGGGGCACAATGAGCAGTTCTTC
D: -; length: 13; size: many; J: TRBJ1-1; V: TRBV6-5; CDR3: CASTQKDNTEAFF; DNA: TGTGCCAGCACCCAGAAGGACAACACTGAAGCTTTCTTT
D: -; length: 14; size: -; J: TRBJ2-1; V: TRBV6-6; CDR3: CASSYPGLYNEQFF; DNA: TGTGCCAGCAGTTACCCCGGGCTCTACAATGAGCAGTTCTTC
D: TRBD2; length: 16; size: -; J: TRBJ2-1; V: TRBV5-1; CDR3: CASSLAPAGAWNEQFF; DNA: TGCGCCAGCAGCTTGGCCCCAGCGGGAGCATGGAATGAGCAGTTCTTC
D: TRBD2; length: 15; size: -; J: TRBJ2-7; V: TRBV7-6; CDR3: CASSLGSLADYEQYF; DNA: TGTGCCAGCAGCTTAGGTTCTCTAGCGGACTACGAGCAGTACTTC
D: TRBD1; length: 16; size: -; J: TRBJ1-4; V: TRBV4-1; CDR3: CASSQGTGYTNEKLFF; DNA: TGCGCCAGCAGCCAAGGGACAGGTTATACTAATGAAAAACTGTTTTTT
D: -; length: 15; size: -; J: TRBJ2-4; V: TRBV6-5; CDR3: CASSYDGGPLTFQYF; DNA: TGTGCCAGCAGTTATGATGGGGGGCCTCTGACCTTTCAGTACTTC
D: -; length: 18; size: -; J: TRBJ1-1; V: TRBV5-1; CDR3: CASSLGSGVGVGNTEAFF; DNA: TGCGCCAGCAGCTTGGGGTCAGGTGTGGGGGTAGGGAACACTGAAGCTTTCTTT
D: -; length: 16; size: few; J: TRBJ1-3; V: TRBV5-6; CDR3: CASSLERLDSGNTIYF; DNA: TGTGCCAGCAGCTTGGAGAGGCTAGACTCTGGAAACACCATATATTTT
D: TRBD2; length: 13; size: -; J: TRBJ2-5; V: TRBV29-1; CDR3: CSVLREGSGTQYF; DNA: TGCAGCGTTTTGAGGGAGGGGAGTGGGACCCAGTACTTC
D: -; length: 16; size: -; J: TRBJ2-6; V: TRBV28; CDR3: CASSGATGAGANVLTF; DNA: TGTGCCAGCAGTGGGGCGACGGGCGCTGGGGCCAACGTCCTGACTTTC
D: -; length: 15; size: once; J: TRBJ1-3; V: TRBV7-2; CDR3: CASSFGGYSGNTIYF; DNA: TGTGCCAGCAGCTTCGGCGGATACTCTGGAAACACCATATATTTT
D: -; length: 12; size: -; J: TRBJ1-2; V: TRBV6-5; CDR3: CASSSQGGGYTF; DNA: TGTGCCAGCAGTTCACAGGGTGGGGGCTACACCTTC
D: -; length: 14; size: -; J: TRBJ1-1; V: TRBV5-4; CDR3: CASSPTDLNTEAFF; DNA: TGTGCCAGCAGCCCAACGGATTTGAACACTGAAGCTTTCTTT
D: TRBD1; length: 14; size: -; J: TRBJ1-5; V: TRBV7-4; CDR3: CASSRDRGVQPQHF; DNA: TGTGCCAGCAGTCGCGACAGGGGAGTTCAGCCCCAGCATTTT
D: -; length: 13; size: -; J: TRBJ1-1; V: TRBV7-9; CDR3: CASSFGQDTEAFF; DNA: TGTGCCAGCAGCTTTGGACAAGACACTGAAGCTTTCTTT
D: TRBD1; length: 16; size: -; J: TRBJ2-7; V: TRBV27; CDR3: CASSPLGQVGTYEQYF; DNA: TGTGCCAGCAGTCCACTGGGACAGGTTGGGACCTACGAGCAGTACTTC
D: -; length: 14; size: -; J: TRBJ1-1; V: TRBV29-1; CDR3: CSAVAGNMDTEAFF; DNA: TGCAGCGCCGTGGCAGGGAATATGGACACTGAAGCTTTCTTT
D: -; length: 20; size: -; J: TRBJ2-5; V: TRBV3-1/TRBV3-2; CDR3: CASSQVGGGPGVQYQETQYF; DNA: TGTGCCAGCAGCCAAGTTGGGGGTGGCCCGGGAGTCCAGTACCAAGAGACCCAGTACTTC
D: TRBD2; length: 18; size: once; J: TRBJ2-5; V: TRBV2; CDR3: CASSEAGLAGGRDWTQYF; DNA: TGTGCCAGCAGTGAAGCGGGACTAGCGGGAGGTAGAGACTGGACCCAGTACTTC
D: -; length: 14; size: -; J: TRBJ2-7; V: TRBV11-2; CDR3: CASTPLGSSYEQYF; DNA: TGTGCCAGCACCCCCTTAGGCAGTTCCTACGAGCAGTACTTC
D: -; length: 15; size: -; J: TRBJ1-2; V: TRBV30; CDR3: CAWRRGRLGDYGYTF; DNA: TGTGCCTGGAGGAGGGGCCGTCTAGGCGACTATGGCTACACCTTC
D: TRBD1; length: 13; size: -; J: TRBJ2-7; V: TRBV18; CDR3: CASSAGTDYEQYF; DNA: TGTGCCAGCTCAGCCGGGACAGACTACGAGCAGTACTTC
D: TRBD2; length: 17; size: -; J: TRBJ2-1; V: TRBV7-9; CDR3: CASSFLAGDISYNEQFF; DNA: TGTGCCAGCAGCTTTTTAGCGGGTGATATCTCCTACAATGAGCAGTTCTTC
D: -; length: 12; size: -; J: TRBJ2-1; V: TRBV19; CDR3: CAVKTTYNEQFF; DNA: TGTGCCGTCAAAACTACGTACAATGAGCAGTTCTTC
D: TRBD1; length: 15; size: -; J: TRBJ1-4; V: TRBV30; CDR3: CAWSGQGATNEKLFF; DNA: TGTGCCTGGAGTGGACAGGGGGCGACTAATGAAAAACTGTTTTTT